This is a list of T cell receptor beta chains from one sample in a study of vaccination and CD4 T cells after COVID-19. TCRdb analysed the PCR reads with MiXCR anew, one entry per CDR3 protein. This sample carries thousands of distinct CDR3 sequences, 65% to 70% of them seen once, and the ten largest clones take about 10%. Their antigens are not known. This sample comprised CD4+ T cells from blood, cultured in vitro, obtained before SARS-CoV-2 vaccination. The receptors originated from a human donor who had recovered from COVID-19. The CDR3 runs from the conserved cysteine through the conserved F or W. The order of the fields is V gene, J gene, clone size, D gene, CDR3 protein, CDR3 DNA. A D gene is named only where the DNA matches it firmly. Clone size is stated in some rows and not others, as once, few, many or a class when expanded.

>TRBV7-6|TRBJ2-2|.|TRBD2
CASRDIRTSGRNTGELFF
TGTGCCAGCAGGGACATACGTACTAGCGGGAGGAACACCGGGGAGCTGTTTTTT
>TRBV6-4|TRBJ2-3|once|TRBD2
CASSELAGAGDTQYF
TGTGCCAGCAGTGAACTAGCGGGAGCTGGCGATACGCAGTATTTT
>TRBV7-3|TRBJ2-2|.|TRBD2
CASSPVGRAGMGTGELFF
TGTGCCAGCAGCCCGGTGGGGAGAGCGGGGATGGGAACCGGGGAGCTGTTTTTT
>TRBV7-9|TRBJ2-7|few|TRBD2
CASSINSGAYEQYF
TGTGCCAGCAGCATTAATAGCGGGGCCTACGAGCAGTACTTC
>TRBV11-2|TRBJ2-7|once|TRBD1
CASSLVQGATYEQYF
TGTGCCAGCAGCTTAGTGCAGGGGGCCACCTACGAGCAGTACTTC
>TRBV21-1|TRBJ1-1|.|.
CASSKGSFGFTEAFF
TGTGCCAGCAGCAAAGGGTCGTTCGGTTTTACTGAAGCTTTCTTT
>TRBV20-1|TRBJ2-7|few|TRBD2
CSARDPGTSEYEQYF
TGCAGTGCTAGAGACCCCGGGACTAGCGAGTACGAGCAGTACTTC
>TRBV20-1|TRBJ2-1|few|TRBD2
CSAGTSGWGNYNEQFF
TGCAGTGCTGGGACTAGCGGTTGGGGGAACTACAATGAGCAGTTCTTC
>TRBV28|TRBJ1-6|.|.
CASLLGGEGSYNSPLHF
TGTGCCAGCTTATTAGGCGGGGAAGGCTCCTATAATTCACCCCTCCACTTT
>TRBV18|TRBJ2-5|.|.
CASSPGQRGQETQYF
TGTGCCAGCTCACCAGGACAGAGGGGCCAAGAGACCCAGTACTTC
>TRBV29-1|TRBJ1-2|.|.
CSVEGLNYGYTF
TGCAGCGTTGAAGGGCTCAACTATGGCTACACCTTC
>TRBV20-1|TRBJ2-5|few|.
CSANPSVGTQGRETQYF
TGCAGTGCTAATCCATCCGTGGGGACCCAGGGAAGGGAGACCCAGTACTTC
>TRBV7-8|TRBJ1-1|few|.
CASSRGRNTEAFF
TGTGCCAGCAGCCGTGGACGTAACACTGAAGCTTTCTTT
>TRBV7-2|TRBJ2-2|once|.
CASSKRRVSKELFF
TGTGCCAGCAGCAAACGGAGGGTTTCTAAGGAGCTGTTTTTT
>TRBV7-9|TRBJ2-1|few|.
CASSWGRNEQFF
TGTGCCAGCAGTTGGGGGCGCAATGAGCAGTTCTTC
>TRBV7-2|TRBJ2-3|.|.
CASSFRGDTQYF
TGTGCCAGCAGCTTTAGGGGAGATACGCAGTATTTT
>TRBV7-2|TRBJ2-3|.|.
CASSPQASTDTQYF
TGTGCCAGCAGCCCCCAAGCGAGCACAGATACGCAGTATTTT
>TRBV5-8|TRBJ1-5|.|.
CASSLFNQPQHF
TGTGCCAGCAGCTTGTTCAATCAGCCCCAGCATTTT
>TRBV25-1|TRBJ2-5|.|TRBD2
CASSEFGLAGETQYF
TGTGCCAGCAGTGAATTCGGACTAGCGGGAGAGACCCAGTACTTC
>TRBV30|TRBJ1-6|.|TRBD1
CAWSVGQENSPLHF
TGTGCCTGGAGTGTAGGACAGGAAAACTCACCCCTCCACTTT
>TRBV29-1|TRBJ1-5|.|.
CSVGTEQPQHF
TGCAGCGTTGGTACAGAACAGCCCCAGCATTTT
>TRBV27|TRBJ2-3|.|.
CASRSKTGADTQYF
TGTGCCAGCCGGAGTAAGACTGGCGCAGATACGCAGTATTTT
>TRBV28|TRBJ1-5|.|.
CASSQGLHQPQHF
TGTGCCAGCTCGCAAGGGCTTCATCAGCCCCAGCATTTT
>TRBV20-1|TRBJ2-3|.|.
CSASGSTDTQYF
TGCAGTGCTAGCGGGAGCACAGATACGCAGTATTTT
>TRBV19|TRBJ2-5|.|TRBD2
CASSTGLAGRGAQYF
TGTGCCAGTAGTACGGGACTAGCGGGACGGGGGGCCCAGTACTTC
>TRBV20-1|TRBJ1-6|once|TRBD1
CSARIATGSNSPLHF
TGCAGTGCTAGAATTGCGACAGGGTCCAATTCACCCCTCCACTTT
>TRBV7-2|TRBJ1-6|.|.
CASSFLDTNSPLHF
TGTGCCAGCAGCTTTCTGGACACTAATTCACCCCTCCACTTT
>TRBV6-2/TRBV6-3|TRBJ2-2|once|.
CASSYDFSTGELFF
TGTGCCAGCAGTTACGATTTCTCCACCGGGGAGCTGTTTTTT
>TRBV2|TRBJ1-5|.|.
CASNGGSNQPQHF
TGTGCCAGCAATGGGGGTAGCAATCAGCCCCAGCATTTT
>TRBV12-3/TRBV12-4|TRBJ1-6|.|TRBD1
CASSAGTENSPLHF
TGTGCCAGCAGTGCCGGGACAGAAAATTCACCCCTCCACTTT
>TRBV18|TRBJ1-1|.|TRBD1
CASSPLGATGGAFF
TGTGCCAGCTCACCACTGGGCGCGACAGGGGGAGCTTTCTTT
>TRBV7-8|TRBJ2-7|.|.
CASSENGGYYEQYF
TGTGCCAGCAGCGAGAATGGGGGTTACTACGAGCAGTACTTC
>TRBV3-1|TRBJ2-7|.|.
CASSQAVGYEQYF
TGTGCCAGCAGCCAAGCCGTGGGATACGAGCAGTACTTC
>TRBV12-3/TRBV12-4|TRBJ1-2|.|TRBD1
CASSRPRGLGGGYTF
TGTGCCAGCAGTCGCCCCAGGGGGCTCGGAGGTGGCTACACCTTC
>TRBV14|TRBJ1-5|.|.
CASSQNSNQPQHF
TGTGCCAGCAGTCAGAATAGCAATCAGCCCCAGCATTTT
>TRBV7-2|TRBJ1-4|.|.
CASSISREEKLFF
TGTGCCAGCAGCATATCCAGGGAGGAAAAACTGTTTTTT
>TRBV2|TRBJ2-1|.|TRBD1
CASSSPRDRVYNEQFF
TGTGCCAGCAGTAGCCCCCGGGACAGGGTATACAATGAGCAGTTCTTC
>TRBV27|TRBJ2-7|.|.
CASSPIRGRHEQYF
TGTGCCAGCAGTCCCATCAGGGGGAGGCACGAGCAGTACTTC
>TRBV5-1|TRBJ1-1|.|.
CASSLAGGNTEAFF
TGCGCCAGCAGCTTGGCGGGGGGGAACACTGAAGCTTTCTTT
>TRBV9|TRBJ2-1|.|TRBD2
CASSVASGGYNEQFF
TGTGCCAGCAGCGTAGCTAGCGGTGGCTACAATGAGCAGTTCTTC
>TRBV5-1|TRBJ1-6|large|.
CASSPGPVEPGSLHF
TGCGCCAGCAGCCCTGGGCCGGTCGAACCGGGGTCCCTCCACTTT
>TRBV6-1|TRBJ2-5|.|TRBD1
CASSGQGDGTQYF
TGTGCCAGCAGTGGACAGGGGGATGGGACCCAGTACTTC
>TRBV19|TRBJ2-6|.|.
CASTPPLLAPGANVLTF
TGTGCCAGTACCCCTCCTCTCCTAGCTCCAGGGGCCAACGTCCTGACTTTC
>TRBV7-9|TRBJ1-1|.|.
CASSPRLGVGSGTEAFF
TGTGCCAGCAGCCCTAGGCTGGGGGTTGGGAGCGGAACTGAAGCTTTCTTT
>TRBV15|TRBJ2-1|.|.
CATSRPIGGEVKEQFF
TGTGCCACCAGCAGACCCATTGGGGGAGAGGTGAAGGAGCAGTTCTTC